This is a list of T cell receptor beta chains from one sample in a study of cytomegalovirus exposure and HLA in healthy donors. Profiling relied on immunoSEQ multiplex PCR, and the TCRdb table lists in-frame clones only, not all of them. Among under 150,000 clones, under 80% were seen once, and the ten largest hold about 2.5%. The sample consisted of PBMCs. The receptors were gathered from a male donor in good health and CMV-seronegative. CDR3s include the opening cysteine and the closing phenylalanine or tryptophan. Expanded clones get a size class; other rows say once, few or many, or leave the size out.

abundance	v_gene	j_gene	CDR3aa
.	TRBV5-1	TRBJ1-2	CASSVDGFYGYTF
.	TRBV7-2	TRBJ2-7	CASSPFYEQYF
.	TRBV2	TRBJ2-7	CPSSVQAQGGYEQYF
.	TRBV9	TRBJ2-3	CASSVAAASTDTQYF
.	TRBV14	TRBJ2-7	CASSLQTNLYREQYF
.	TRBV27	TRBJ2-1	CASSLSAGGEGNEQFF
.	TRBV5-5	TRBJ2-7	CASSADYSYEQYF
.	TRBV7-6	TRBJ1-6	CASSLAARYNSPLHF
.	TRBV5-1	TRBJ1-3	CASRMTGVSGNTIYF
.	TRBV7-9	TRBJ1-2	CASSFFHQVTLNYGYTF
.	TRBV29-1	TRBJ2-7	CSVRSGTYEQYF
.	TRBV18	TRBJ1-3	CASSLGAMDGNTIYF
.	TRBV5-4	TRBJ2-7	CASSNDSAYEQYF
.	TRBV5-6	TRBJ1-1	CASSLVPALGGDTEAFF
once	TRBV11-3	TRBJ1-3	CASSFGTGAGNTIYF
.	TRBV19	TRBJ1-2	CASSPRGGRAFGYGYTF
.	TRBV9	TRBJ1-4	CASSYGRGATNEKLFF
.	TRBV6-5	TRBJ2-7	CASSETSGGPYEQYF
.	TRBV18	TRBJ2-2	CASSVSIPGANTGELFF
.	TRBV30	TRBJ1-2	CALGGALGYYGYTF
.	TRBV6-5	TRBJ1-2	CASHEGGLPNYGYTF
.	TRBV29-1	TRBJ1-1	CSGEQGGTEAFF
.	TRBV27	TRBJ2-7	CASSPAQGQGPYEQYF
.	TRBV6-5	TRBJ1-2	CASGGTGAKNYGYTF
.	TRBV14	TRBJ1-1	CASSHPGTGGTEAFF
.	TRBV9	TRBJ1-5	CASSVSDYSNQPQHF
.	TRBV6-5	TRBJ2-7	CASSYRGLDYEQYF
.	TRBV4-1	TRBJ1-3	CASSRMTTGVMSGNTIYF
.	TRBV27	TRBJ2-6	CASSLWRGPGANVLTF
.	TRBV19	TRBJ1-2	CASSIGFGRDRVNYGYTF
.	TRBV5-4	TRBJ2-2	CASSPDIQGAGGELFF
.	TRBV4-1	TRBJ1-4	CASSHRDSNEKLFF
.	TRBV11-2	TRBJ1-4	CASSLVQGTTNEKLFF
.	TRBV7-9	TRBJ1-2	CASSSGTGGAVGYTF
.	TRBV30	TRBJ1-2	CAWSGQGRSYGYTF
.	TRBV5-1	TRBJ2-5	CASSLPALSPGLAKETQYF
.	TRBV30	TRBJ2-7	CAWMEVVRSEQYF
.	TRBV6-6	TRBJ2-6	CASSYSHSGANVLTF
.	TRBV5-1	TRBJ1-2	CASSFGQNYGYTF
.	TRBV5-1	TRBJ2-7	CASSRTTGGIYEQYF
.	TRBV5-8	TRBJ1-1	CANDSPLLRVNTEAFF
.	TRBV6-6	TRBJ1-1	CASRQGGLNTEAFF
.	TRBV19	TRBJ1-2	CASSRFDSGYTF
.	TRBV19	TRBJ1-5	CASRPGGRDQPQHF
.	TRBV19	TRBJ2-7	CASSPGQGGSYEQYF
.	TRBV11-3	TRBJ2-7	CASIPRDRKRYEQYF
.	TRBV10-3	TRBJ2-7	CAISESDEQYF
.	TRBV5-4	TRBJ2-5	CASSSPGVQETQYF
.	TRBV7-9	TRBJ1-4	CASSWKGGAEKLFF
few	TRBV30	TRBJ2-5	CAWRPGLEETQYF
.	TRBV6-4	TRBJ1-2	CASSDEGDDGYTF
.	TRBV18	TRBJ1-1	CASSPRGEATEAFF
.	TRBV19	TRBJ1-1	CASSIISFGAPTEAFF
.	TRBV2	TRBJ1-2	CASSTPRQGRNYGYTF
.	TRBV6-1	TRBJ1-3	CASSEGGSGFGYF
.	TRBV6-5	TRBJ1-1	CASRGLDRAGTEAFF